The next 25 T cell receptor beta chains were all read from a single sample in a study of T cells in Graves' hyperthyroidism and ophthalmopathy. Template material for amplifying TCR beta CDR3 regions consisted of RNA transcripts. Researchers ran a first-round RT-PCR on the TCR CDR3 using the HTBI primer set. One entry per CDR3 protein results from TCRdb running MiXCR on the multiplex PCR reads. Among fewer than 600,000 distinct CDR3 sequences listed, approximately 15% were seen once. Input material: blood. These receptors were obtained from a woman younger than 35 with Graves' hyperthyroidism.

This clonotype was detected many times. The chain couples TRBV3-1 to TRBJ1-5; D may be TRBD1 (6 bases). The germline V gene encodes CDR1 LGHDT and CDR2 YNNKEL (reference sequence). This CDR3 comprises 14 residues. V lost 4 bases and J lost 2, with 9 bases in between. The CDR3 DNA is TGTGCCAGCAGCCCGGGACACCGCAATCAGCCCCAGCATTTT. This codes for CASSPGHRNQPQHF.

The rearrangement uses TRBV9 and TRBJ2-1; 8 bases match TRBD2. The trim removed 3 bases at V and 0 bases at J, leaving 8 bases unmatched. This CDR3 contains 17 residues. The germline CDR1 and CDR2 sequences are SGDLS and YYNGEE. The CDR3 protein is CASSEAVAGSSYNEQFF. The CDR3 region has the DNA TGTGCCAGCAGCGAGGCGGTAGCGGGGAGCTCCTACAATGAGCAGTTCTTC.

This clonotype was recorded many times. The chain joins TRBV11-3 to TRBJ2-1, with 8 bases matching TRBD2. The V and J ends lost 5 bases and 7 bases, in that order; junction bases with no gene match: 10. The CDR3 runs 15 residues. CDR1 SGHNT and CDR2 YENEEA come from the germline V gene. The CDR3 loop reads CASSPRTKRENEQFF. The CDR3, as DNA: TGTGCCAGCAGCCCCCGGACTAAGCGGGAGAATGAGCAGTTCTTC.

This clonotype has a count of ten or more. The J gene is TRBJ1-1, the V gene TRBV30; D ambiguous. This CDR3 has 11 amino acids. Germline assignment: CDR1 GTSNPN and CDR2 SVGIG (reference sequence). V lost 0 bases and J lost 5, with 4 bases in between. The CDR3 reads CAWSVLTEAFF. The CDR3 nucleotides read TGTGCCTGGAGTGTACTAACTGAAGCTTTCTTT. Complete variable domain (other parts from reference TRBV30 and TRBJ1-1): SQTIHQWPATLVQPVGSPLSLECTVEGTSNPNLYWYRQAAGRGLQLLFYSVGIGQISSEVPQNLSASRPQDRQFILSSKKLLLSDSGFYLCAWSVLTEAFFGQGTRLTVV.

This clonotype was recorded many times. This chain joins TRBV12-3 or TRBV12-4 and TRBJ2-7; 14 positions agree with TRBD2. This CDR3 is 14 amino acids long. After removal of 6 bases from V and 9 bases from J, the junction contained 7 bases not matched to a gene. CDR3 in DNA: TGTGCCAGCAGCCCCGGGACTAGCGGGAGAAGGCAGTACGTC. Its translation: CASSPGTSGRRQYV.

This clonotype was detected only a few times. The chain links TRBV11-2 to TRBJ2-3; 12 bases match TRBD2. The CDR3 length is 18 residues. Germline CDR1 SGHAT, CDR2 FQNNGV. V was clipped by 1 base and J by 5 bases; unmatched bases: 10. This chain's CDR3 is CASSLGGASGRAVDTQYF. The CDR3 DNA follows: TGTGCCAGCAGCTTAGGCGGGGCTAGCGGGAGGGCCGTAGATACGCAGTATTTT.

This clonotype was counted ten times or more. This sequence joins TRBV2 and TRBJ2-3; D is tentatively TRBD1 or TRBD2 (5 bases each). The germline V gene has CDR1 SNHLY and CDR2 FYNNEI. The CDR3 has 15 amino acids. Trimming removed 5 bases at V and 0 bases at J, with 12 bases between. This chain's CDR3 is CASSSGRISTDTQYF. CDR3 DNA: TGTGCCAGCAGTTCGGGACGGATAAGCACAGATACGCAGTATTTT.

This clonotype was detected a few times. The genes are TRBV9 and TRBJ1-1; TRBD1 agrees at 7 bases. In germline, CDR1 is SGDLS, CDR2 YYNGEE. J lost 5 bases, V lost 1 base, and 5 bases had no gene match. The CDR3 sequence is 14 residues long. As DNA, the CDR3 is TGTGCCAGCAGCGTACAGGGGGTAAGGACTGAAGCTTTCTTT. Translated: CASSVQGVRTEAFF.

This clonotype has a count of ten or more. This sequence joins TRBV9 and TRBJ2-1; D unclear. Looked up from germline, CDR1 is SGDLS and CDR2 is YYNGEE. Trimming cost V 0 bases and J 8 bases, with 12 bases left between them. The CDR3 totals 14 residues. DNA of the CDR3: TGTGCCAGCAGCGTAGTGGCCGCCCTAGATGAGCAGTTCTTC. Translating it yields CASSVVAALDEQFF.

This clonotype was seen ten or more times. V gene TRBV25-1 combines with J gene TRBJ1-2, with D tentatively TRBD1 (6 bases). V was pared by 6 bases and J by 8 bases, with 22 bases between. Germline CDR1 and CDR2: MGHDK and SYGVNS. The CDR3 is made up of 15 amino acids. CDR3 loop: CASSDGGGGQWGYTF. For the CDR3, the DNA is TGTGCCAGCAGCGACGGAGGAGGGGGGCAGTGGGGCTACACCTTC.

V gene TRBV5-1 combines with J gene TRBJ2-5; D unclear. The V and J ends lost 4 bases and 3 bases respectively, with 13 bases between them. Germline values: CDR1 SGHRS, CDR2 YFSETQ. The CDR3 has 14 amino acids. CDR3 residues: CASSPILGKETQYF. CDR3 coding DNA: TGCGCCAGCAGCCCGATCTTGGGTAAAGAGACCCAGTACTTC.

This clonotype turned up a few times. The chain couples TRBV12-3 or TRBV12-4 to TRBJ1-5; 8 nucleotides match TRBD1. CDR3 length: 14 residues. Trimming took 6 bases from V and 8 from J; bases not matched to a gene: 9. The CDR3 spells CASSGQGPPKPQHF. CDR3 coding DNA: TGTGCCAGCAGCGGACAGGGCCCTCCGAAGCCCCAGCATTTT.

V and J are TRBV5-1 and TRBJ2-1, with D hard to call. The CDR3 runs to 13 residues. The ends were cut back, 4 bases at V and 5 bases at J, with 10 bases in the middle. From germline, CDR1 is SGHRS and CDR2 YFSETQ. The CDR3 here is CASSPRTNNEQFF. As DNA, the CDR3 is TGCGCCAGCAGCCCCCGAACCAACAATGAGCAGTTCTTC.

This clonotype has a handful of counts. CDR3 bases: TGTGCCAGCGATTCCGGGACAGGGAACAATGAGCAGTTCTTC. It encodes CASDSGTGNNEQFF. The chain carries TRBV6-1 and TRBJ2-1, with 9 bases aligning to TRBD1. CDR1 is MNHNS and CDR2 is SASEGT in the germline V gene. The length of the CDR3 is 14 residues. V lost 8 bases to trimming and J lost 5 bases; unmatched junction nucleotides: 7.

This clonotype was found many times. The J gene is TRBJ1-2, the V gene TRBV11-2; D possibly corresponds to TRBD1 (6 bases). The V and J ends lost 3 bases and 5 bases respectively, with 13 bases between them. The germline V gene has CDR1 SGHAT and CDR2 FQNNGV. The CDR3 length is 14 residues. CDR3 amino acids: CASSFPDRRYGYTF. CDR3 DNA sequence: TGTGCCAGCAGCTTCCCCGACAGGCGGTATGGCTACACCTTC. The whole variable domain, filled in from reference TRBV11-2 and TRBJ1-2, reads EAGVAQSPRYKIIEKRQSVAFWCNPISGHATLYWYQQILGQGPKLLIQFQNNGVVDDSQLPKDRFSAERLKGVDSTLKIQPAKLEDSAVYLCASSFPDRRYGYTFGSGTRLTVV.

This clonotype has at least ten counts. The genes are TRBV19 and TRBJ1-4; TRBD1 might be the D (5 bases). CDR3 length: 15 amino acids. V lost 5 bases and J lost 1, with 11 bases in between. Germline lookup yields CDR1 LNHDA and CDR2 SQIVND (reference sequence). CDR3 residues: CASSADRGTNEKLFF. DNA of the CDR3: TGTGCCAGTAGTGCAGACAGAGGAACTAATGAAAAACTGTTTTTT. The full variable domain, its missing parts supplied by reference TRBV19 and TRBJ1-4, is DGGITQSPKYLFRKEGQNVTLSCEQNLNHDAMYWYRQDPGQGLRLIYYSQIVNDFQKGDIAEGYSVSREKKESFPLTVTSAQKNPTAFYLCASSADRGTNEKLFFGSGTQLSVL.

This clonotype was picked up many times. The V call is TRBV29-1, the J call TRBJ2-1, with D perhaps assigned TRBD1 or TRBD2 (5 bases each). V lost 0 bases and J lost 10, with 10 bases in between. The CDR3 runs 12 residues. Germline CDR1 SQVTM, CDR2 ANQGSEA. The CDR3 DNA reads TGCAGCGTTGAAGATCGAGGGGAGGAGCAGTTCTTC. Its translation is CSVEDRGEEQFF.

This clonotype was seen just once. V is TRBV2 and J is TRBJ2-5; 15 nucleotides agree with TRBD2. After removal of 7 bases from V and 5 bases from J, the junction contained 8 bases not matched to a gene. The CDR3 has 16 residues. Per germline, CDR1 SNHLY and CDR2 FYNNEI. CDR3 sequence: CASIGGLAGGPETQYF. The CDR3, as DNA: TGTGCCAGCATCGGAGGACTAGCGGGAGGGCCCGAGACCCAGTACTTC.

The chain employs TRBV10-3 and TRBJ1-2; D is unresolved. CDR1 is ENHRY and CDR2 is SYGVKD in the germline V gene. Trimming stripped 0 bases from V and 11 bases from J, with 16 bases between. This CDR3 comprises 14 residues. This CDR3 reads CAISESGILAGYTF. CDR3 DNA sequence: TGTGCCATCAGTGAGTCAGGAATACTCGCTGGGTACACCTTC.

This clonotype was observed a handful of times. This sequence joins TRBV20-1 and TRBJ1-5, with 10 bases lining up with TRBD1. CDR1 DFQATT and CDR2 SNEGSKA come from the germline V gene (reference sequence). The CDR3 has 14 residues. With V trimmed by 0 bases and J by 5 bases, 1 base remained unmatched. As DNA, the CDR3 is TGCAGTGCTAGAGATGGGACAGGGGATCAGCCCCAGCATTTT. It encodes CSARDGTGDQPQHF.

This clonotype occurred many times. J is TRBJ2-5 and V is TRBV28; 7 bases line up with TRBD2. The germline V gene encodes CDR1 MDHEN and CDR2 SYDVKM. CDR3 length: 15 amino acids. V was clipped by 6 bases and J by 3 bases; unmatched bases: 10. This CDR3 is CASSPWGRAKETQYF. DNA of the CDR3: TGTGCCAGCAGCCCTTGGGGGAGGGCCAAAGAGACCCAGTACTTC.

The table lists this clonotype with many counts. The V gene is TRBV2, the J gene TRBJ2-1; 7 bases are a match to TRBD2. V shed 4 bases and J 0 bases; nucleotides not matched to a gene: 12. The CDR3 length is 18 residues. The germline V gene encodes CDR1 SNHLY and CDR2 FYNNEI. This CDR3 is CASSGLAASGHSYNEQFF. The CDR3 bases are TGTGCCAGCAGTGGCCTCGCGGCTAGCGGTCACTCCTACAATGAGCAGTTCTTC.

The rearrangement uses TRBV6-1 and TRBJ1-1; D may be TRBD1 (5 bases). The length of the CDR3 is 15 residues. V lost 2 bases and J lost 4, with 14 bases in between. Germline values: CDR1 MNHNS, CDR2 SASEGT. In nucleotides, the CDR3 is TGTGCCAGCAGTGAAAATATGGTAGGGGCCACTGAAGCTTTCTTT. Residues: CASSENMVGATEAFF.

This clonotype was counted ten times or more. The chain recombines TRBV7-3 with TRBJ2-7, with 9 bases aligning to TRBD1. CDR1 and CDR2 (germline): SGHTA, FQGTGA. The CDR3 sequence is 15 residues long. V lost 4 bases and J lost 2; bases outside the gene matches: 6. The CDR3 protein is CASSSDGTGPYEQYF. In DNA, the CDR3 is TGTGCCAGCAGCTCGGATGGGACAGGGCCCTACGAGCAGTACTTC.

In its sample, this clonotype was seen many times. The chain couples TRBV6-1 to TRBJ2-5; the D is unclear. CDR3 length: 16 residues. V lost 3 bases and J 3 bases, leaving 17 bases between the germline ends. Germline V gene sequence: CDR1 MNHNS, CDR2 SASEGT. CDR3 coding DNA: TGTGCCAGCAGTGACAGTCCTTACTCGGAGAAAGAGACCCAGTACTTC. Residues: CASSDSPYSEKETQYF.